Here is one T cell receptor (beta chain) with its context. In the original analysis: From reference gene primer amplification, estimates of nucleated cell counts were derived. Only in-frame clones appear in the TCRdb table, and some are missing; sequencing was by immunoSEQ multiplex PCR. The V and J calls and clone size come from that table; D and trimming were worked out from the DNA. The sample yields some 68,000 clones, roughly 91% seen once. The data stem from a study of blood T cell repertoires in COVID-19. Study context: Nucleic acid was either cDNA or gDNA, and it came from T cells, B-cell-depleted T cells, or PBMCs.

J lost 5 bases, V lost 5 bases, and 5 bases had no gene match. This CDR3 spans 15 amino acids. The germline CDR1 and CDR2 sequences are SGHNT and YENEEA. This clonotype was obtained from a man between 45 and 60 years old with COVID-19, enrolled during active disease. What was sequenced was peripheral blood. This chain joins TRBV11-3 and TRBJ2-1, with TRBD2 matching 11 bases. DNA for the CDR3: TGTGCCAGCAGCGCTAGACTAGCGGGGAACAATGAGCAGTTCTTC. This codes for CASSARLAGNNEQFF.